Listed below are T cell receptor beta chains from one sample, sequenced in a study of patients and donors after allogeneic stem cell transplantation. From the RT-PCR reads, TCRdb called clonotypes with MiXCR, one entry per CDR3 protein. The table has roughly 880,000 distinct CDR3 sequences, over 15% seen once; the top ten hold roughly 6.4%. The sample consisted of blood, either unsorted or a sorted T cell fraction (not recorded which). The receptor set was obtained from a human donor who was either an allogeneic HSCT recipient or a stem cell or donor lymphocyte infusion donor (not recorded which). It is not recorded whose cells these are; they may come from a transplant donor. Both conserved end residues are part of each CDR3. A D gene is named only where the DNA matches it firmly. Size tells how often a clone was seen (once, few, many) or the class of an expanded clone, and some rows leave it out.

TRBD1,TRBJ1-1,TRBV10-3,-,CAISTGTGKAFF,TGTGCCATCAGTACCGGGACAGGGAAAGCTTTCTTT
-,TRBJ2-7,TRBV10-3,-,CAISDGEQYF,TGTGCCATCAGTGACGGAGAGCAGTACTTC
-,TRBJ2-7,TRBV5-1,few,CASSLTASTVYEQYF,TGCGCCAGCAGCTTGACGGCGTCCACGGTCTACGAGCAGTACTTC
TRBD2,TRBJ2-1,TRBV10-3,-,CAISPSQSSGAYNEQFF,TGTGCCATCAGTCCCTCGCAGTCTAGCGGGGCCTACAATGAGCAGTTCTTC
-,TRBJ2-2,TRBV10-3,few,CAISEGGLATNTGELFF,TGTGCCATCAGTGAGGGGGGTCTAGCGACGAACACCGGGGAGCTGTTTTTT
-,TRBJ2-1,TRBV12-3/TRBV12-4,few,CASSGGGREQFF,TGTGCCAGCAGTGGGGGGGGCAGGGAGCAGTTCTTC
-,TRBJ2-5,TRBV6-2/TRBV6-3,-,CASRLPGLETQYF,TGTGCCAGCAGGCTCCCAGGGCTGGAGACCCAGTACTTC
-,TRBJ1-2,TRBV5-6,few,CASSLEGVDFGYYTF,TGTGCCAGCAGCTTGGAAGGGGTCGATTTTGGGTACTACACCTTC
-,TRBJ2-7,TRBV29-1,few,CSYGADSYEQYF,TGCAGCTACGGGGCGGATTCCTACGAGCAGTACTTC
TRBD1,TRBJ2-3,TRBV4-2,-,CASSHGPQGAGAGSTDTQYF,TGTGCCAGCAGCCATGGACCCCAGGGGGCTGGAGCGGGCAGCACAGATACGCAGTATTTT
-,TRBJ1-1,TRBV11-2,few,CASSLATGWAISTEAFF,TGTGCCAGCAGCTTAGCTACAGGGTGGGCGATCTCCACTGAAGCTTTCTTT
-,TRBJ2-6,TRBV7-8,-,CASIPGRTDHSGANVLTF,TGTGCCAGCATCCCTGGCAGGACAGACCACTCTGGGGCCAACGTCCTGACTTTC
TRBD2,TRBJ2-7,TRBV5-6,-,CASSFGGIGYEQYF,TGTGCCAGCAGCTTCGGGGGGATAGGCTACGAGCAGTACTTC
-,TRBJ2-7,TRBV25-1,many,CASSEYRGGAEAQYF,TGTGCCAGCAGTGAATATAGGGGGGGGGCCGAGGCACAGTACTTC
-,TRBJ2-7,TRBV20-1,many,CSARGRGQAYEQYF,TGCAGTGCTAGAGGTAGGGGCCAAGCCTACGAGCAGTACTTC
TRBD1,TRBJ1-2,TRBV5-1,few,CASSSTTGTGDGYTF,TGCGCCAGCAGCTCGACTACCGGGACAGGGGATGGCTACACCTTC
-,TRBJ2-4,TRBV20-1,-,CSAVRGLANIQYF,TGCAGTGCCGTACGGGGGCTTGCAAACATTCAGTACTTC
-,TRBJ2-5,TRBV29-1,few,CSGSTGRQSQETQYF,TGCAGCGGATCGACGGGGCGACAGTCCCAAGAGACCCAGTACTTC
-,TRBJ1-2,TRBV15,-,CATSRLLGAYTF,TGTGCCACCAGCAGACTGTTAGGGGCGTACACCTTC
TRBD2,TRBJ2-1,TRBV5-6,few,CASSLGGLAGFNEQFF,TGTGCCAGCAGCTTGGGGGGACTAGCGGGGTTCAATGAGCAGTTCTTC
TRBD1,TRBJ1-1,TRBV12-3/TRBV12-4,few,CASSLADRGAWNTEAFF,TGTGCCAGCAGTTTAGCGGACAGGGGTGCGTGGAACACTGAAGCTTTCTTT
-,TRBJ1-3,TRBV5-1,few,CASSTAENGNTIYF,TGCGCCAGCAGCACTGCAGAGAATGGAAACACCATATATTTT
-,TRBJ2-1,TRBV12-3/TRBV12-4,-,CASSLAVQRNNEQFF,TGTGCCAGCAGTTTAGCTGTGCAGAGGAACAATGAGCAGTTCTTC
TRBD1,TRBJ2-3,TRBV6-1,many,CASSIVGQAITDTQYF,TGTGCCAGCAGTATCGTTGGACAGGCGATCACAGATACGCAGTATTTT
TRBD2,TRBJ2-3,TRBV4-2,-,CASSQASFAMGLAGSTDTQYF,TGTGCCAGCAGCCAAGCCTCGTTTGCCATGGGGCTAGCGGGTAGCACAGATACGCAGTATTTT
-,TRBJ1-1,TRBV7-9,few,CASRSKGENTEAFF,TGTGCCAGCAGGTCGAAGGGGGAGAACACTGAAGCTTTCTTT
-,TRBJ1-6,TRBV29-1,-,CSAQGEDNSPLHF,TGCAGCGCCCAGGGTGAAGATAATTCACCCCTCCACTTT
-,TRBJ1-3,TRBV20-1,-,CSANSQASGNTIYF,TGCAGTGCAAACAGTCAGGCGTCTGGAAACACCATATATTTT
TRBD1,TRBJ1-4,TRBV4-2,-,CASSQTTGGGEKLFF,TGTGCCAGCAGCCAAACGACAGGGGGGGGTGAAAAACTGTTTTTT
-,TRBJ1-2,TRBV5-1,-,CASSLDSTALYGYTF,TGCGCCAGCAGCTTGGATTCAACTGCCCTTTATGGCTACACCTTC
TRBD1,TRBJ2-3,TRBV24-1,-,CATSEGQLGTDTQYF,TGTGCCACCAGTGAGGGACAGCTTGGGACAGATACGCAGTATTTT
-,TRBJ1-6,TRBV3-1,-,CASSQGTPGIGPLHF,TGTGCCAGCAGCCAAGGCACCCCCGGGATCGGGCCCCTCCACTTT
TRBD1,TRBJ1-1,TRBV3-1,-,CASSYLGQAAAFF,TGTGCCAGCAGCTATCTCGGACAGGCTGCGGCTTTCTTT
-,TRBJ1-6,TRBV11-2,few,CASSTSPYNSPLHF,TGTGCCAGCAGCACTTCACCTTATAATTCACCCCTCCACTTT
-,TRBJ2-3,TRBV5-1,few,CASSLAGSVTDTQYF,TGCGCCAGCAGCTTGGCTGGTAGCGTCACAGATACGCAGTATTTT
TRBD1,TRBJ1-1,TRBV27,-,CASRRTGKNTEAFF,TGTGCCAGCAGGAGGACAGGGAAGAACACTGAAGCTTTCTTT
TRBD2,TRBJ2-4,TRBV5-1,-,CASSRGTSGTLNIQYF,TGCGCCAGCAGCCGCGGGACTAGCGGGACCCTTAACATTCAGTACTTC
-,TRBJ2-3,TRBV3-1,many,CASSQDLGTDTQYF,TGTGCCAGCAGCCAAGACCTGGGCACAGATACGCAGTATTTT
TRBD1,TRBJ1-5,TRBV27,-,CASRETGVYNQPQHF,TGTGCCAGCAGAGAGACAGGGGTTTACAATCAGCCCCAGCATTTT
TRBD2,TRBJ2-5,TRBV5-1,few,CASSLQGASGETQYF,TGCGCCAGCAGCTTGCAGGGTGCTAGCGGAGAGACCCAGTACTTC
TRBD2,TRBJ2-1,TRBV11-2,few,CASSPFSGLSPNEQFF,TGTGCCAGCAGCCCTTTTTCGGGACTATCTCCCAATGAGCAGTTCTTC
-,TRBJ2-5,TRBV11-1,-,CASSLGGGFQETQYF,TGTGCCAGCAGCTTAGGAGGTGGATTCCAAGAGACCCAGTACTTC
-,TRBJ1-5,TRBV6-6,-,CATMTGRNQPQHF,TGTGCCACCATGACAGGCCGCAATCAGCCCCAGCATTTT
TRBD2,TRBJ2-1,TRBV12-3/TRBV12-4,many,CASSFRSGTSGSYNEQFF,TGTGCCAGCAGTTTTCGCTCGGGGACTAGCGGGAGCTACAATGAGCAGTTCTTC
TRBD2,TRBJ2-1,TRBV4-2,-,CASSARTSGRIRSYNEQFF,TGTGCCAGCAGCGCGAGGACTAGCGGGAGAATCCGCTCCTACAATGAGCAGTTCTTC
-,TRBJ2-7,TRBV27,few,CASSLNWRPTDEQYF,TGTGCCAGCAGCCTAAATTGGCGGCCTACAGACGAGCAGTACTTC
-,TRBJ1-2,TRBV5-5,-,CASSSPTGADGYTF,TGTGCCAGCAGCTCTCCGACAGGTGCAGATGGCTACACCTTC
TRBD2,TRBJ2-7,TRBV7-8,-,CATGGDTLSYEQYF,TGTGCCACCGGGGGGGACACTCTTTCGTACGAGCAGTACTTC